This T cell receptor beta chain derives from a study of identical twins (TCRdb year 2016). As for the study more broadly: To test whether fetal clonotypes persist, this study deep-sequenced TCR alpha and beta repertoires from monozygotic twins, from unrelated adults of various ages, and from cord blood. To rule out contamination, replicate twin experiments were performed at different times with different library preparation protocols.

CDR1 and CDR2, per the germline V gene, are MGHDK and SYGVNS. The CDR3 runs 15 residues from the cysteine to the phenylalanine. CDR3 DNA only is kept here, 45 bases in frame from base 1. V has 5 bases trimmed and J has 8 bases trimmed; junction bases matching no gene number 10. What the authors observed across the whole study: Compared with coincidental sharing between unrelated individuals, out-of-frame TCR alpha sequences shared between twins showed an excess of sequences with low generation probability. Invariant T cells such as MAIT and iNKT could partly confound zero-insertion analyses, although diverse VJ usage argued against such confounding for most clonotypes. Because the same donors could not be followed over many years, the conclusions depended on cross-sectional statistical analysis. Abundant cord blood beta clonotypes had fewer insertions, young adult naive repertoires showed a similar but weaker trend, and memory repertoires showed no such trend. The excess sharing between twins in beta out-of-frame sequences was weaker because fewer shared sequences reduced the signal-to-noise ratio. Out-of-frame TCR alpha sharing in monozygotic twins was systematically underestimated by recombination models, whereas sharing between unrelated individuals was in agreement with the recombination models.

Library method: 5' RACE. Data came from an Illumina HiSeq 2000. Template switching added a universal primer binding site, and the final cDNA carried a unique molecular identifier that allowed TCR cDNA molecules to be counted accurately. First-strand cDNA for TCR alpha and beta chains was synthesized from specific primers in the conserved constant-segment region. To control for contamination, each cDNA library was double barcoded with a SMART-Mk sample barcode plus Illumina barcodes. TruSeq adapter sequences along with Illumina sample barcodes were introduced in two successive PCR steps. The Illumina HiSeq platform was used with custom primers to sequence TCR alpha and beta cDNA libraries. Regarding the original processing steps: MiGEC processed the raw reads to extract unique molecular identifiers, while MiXCR was used to determine the CDR3 positions. For each individual, recombination models were inferred using an EM algorithm with the repgenHMM and IGoR tools. The tcR package in R was used for shared clonotype analysis, with sharing normalized by the product of cloneset sizes. Out-of-frame nonproductive sequences were analyzed to study raw recombination free of thymic and clonal selection effects. TCRdb trimmed public reads at Q25 via fastp, called clones via MiXCR and kept in-frame beta chains. Records with the same CDR3 protein are collapsed into one entry carrying the most frequent genes and DNA. The V and J calls follow TCRdb's processing rather than the paper's. The sample contains around 240,000 distinct CDR3 sequences, around 6.6% of them found a single time. The ten largest clones take up approximately 3.7% of the sample.

This clonotype showed up many times. Its antigen specificity is not known. No base quality values were provided; no much bigger clone lies one nucleotide off. Every donor in the study was a healthy Caucasian. Three pairs of female monozygotic twins, all aged 18 to 29 years, were included in the twin cohort. Miltenyi CD45RO+ enrichment and human naive T-cell isolation kits were used to isolate memory (CD45RO+) and naive T cells from PBMC. These data also featured in a second study, about yellow fever vaccine responses in identical twins. The second study's authors report: The authors reported that the T cell response to vaccination in identical twins appeared partly convergent and partly personalized. In the study, vaccine-responding T cell clones were precisely tracked in identical twins.

The clonotype comes from a woman aged 18-29 years in good health. The rearrangement joined TRBV25-1 to TRBJ2-1; 9 bases in between match TRBD2. Specimen: memory (CD45RO+) T cells sorted from blood. This sample's cell subset or site label indicates: CD45RO+ enriched T cells. The CDR3 reads as follows: CASSPPGLASHEQFF. The sequenced DNA is TGTGCCAGCAGTCCCCCGGGACTAGCCTCCCATGAGCAGTTCTTC.